This T cell receptor beta chain was captured by sequencing in a study of CD8+ T cells in alopecia areata. Whole-study findings and limits: More clonal than normal scalp was lesional scalp, particularly alopecia totalis/universalis.

Germline CDR1 MNHEY, CDR2 SMNVEV (reference sequence). The V end was cut by 5 bases, the J end by 7 bases, with 21 bases between. The CDR3 spans 15 residues. With respect to this clone: Its antigen is not identified.

The sequencing template was cDNA reverse transcribed from extracted RNA. Generated by immunoSEQ multiplex PCR, the TCRdb table keeps only in-frame clones and is missing some. The table shows some 82,000 clones, with about 51% occurring only once. This clonotype originated in a human donor with alopecia areata. The chain joins TRBV27 to TRBJ2-7; D might be TRBD1 (7 bases). The sample taken for sequencing was NKG2D-high CD8+ T cells sorted from blood. The CDR3: CASSRQGGDSREQYF. The DNA for the CDR3 is TGTGCCAGCAGTAGACAGGGCGGGGATTCTAGGGAGCAGTACTTC.